The 2 T cell receptor beta chains below all came from one sample that was sequenced in a study of cytomegalovirus exposure and HLA in healthy donors. PCR was performed using 60 Vbeta and 13 Jbeta primers. Libraries were prepared by immunoSEQ multiplex PCR; TCRdb keeps only in-frame clonotypes and omits some of them. Of 190,000 or so clones in the sample, around four fifths are singletons; the top ten hold around 6%. The sequencing input was PBMCs. The receptors were gathered from a woman aged 45-65 years in good health and CMV-seropositive.

A remark on this clone: The junction and the germline gene differ at one end; a read error may be behind it. The chain employs TRBV11-3 and TRBJ2-6; a possible D gene is TRBD1 (6 bases). The germline CDR1 and CDR2 sequences are SGHNT and YENEEA. This CDR3 region has 15 residues. DNA of the CDR3: TGTGCCAGCAGCTTAGGTAGTATGGGGGCCAACGGCCTGACTTTC. It codes for CASSLGSMGANGLTF.

The V and J genes are TRBV19 and TRBJ1-5, with D possibly TRBD1 on 5 matching bases. Germline CDR1 LNHDA, CDR2 SQIVND (reference sequence). V was cut by 3 bases and J by 0 bases, with 12 bases left in between. The CDR3 contains 16 residues. The CDR3 protein is CASSMGGAYSNQPQHF. As DNA, the CDR3 is TGTGCCAGTAGTATGGGGGGTGCGTATAGCAATCAGCCCCAGCATTTT.